This T cell receptor (beta chain) was recovered during a study of shared clonotypes between healthy human individuals. The naive CD8 subset, CD45RO-negative cells positively selected for CCR7, excluded terminally differentiated effector memory CD45RA+ cells. Donors were Caucasian adults residing in Nashville, Tennessee, USA. The study's findings and limits: It was only blood that was sampled, and tissue repertoires likely differ.

The germline gives CDR1 SGHTA, CDR2 FQGTGA. The CDR3 runs 21 residues. The ends lost 2 bases at V and 7 bases at J; junction bases unmatched: 22. Genomic DNA per cell subset filled all wells of several immunoSEQ plates. Method: immunoSEQ multiplex PCR; TCRdb's copy keeps in-frame clones and lacks some. The sample shows a few million clones, 85% to 95% of them seen only once. To note about this clone: Its antigen is still unknown.

The rearrangement uses TRBV7-3 and TRBJ2-2; 10 bases agree with TRBD1. The sequence came from a man between 18 and 35 years old in good health. Some clones in this sample may be carry-over from other donors' samples. Sequencing was done on a sample of naive CD8+ T cells from PBMCs. This chain's CDR3 is CASSLGATPLPGQGRGGELFF. In DNA form, the CDR3 reads TGTGCCAGCAGCTTAGGGGCCACCCCCCTTCCGGGACAGGGGAGGGGCGGGGAGCTGTTTTTT. Looking up the rest from reference TRBV7-3 and TRBJ2-2 gives the full variable domain: GAGVSQTPSNKVTEKGKYVELRCDPISGHTALYWYRQSLGQGPEFLIYFQGTGAADDSGLPNDRFFAVRPEGSVSTLKIQRTERGDSAVYLCASSLGATPLPGQGRGGELFFGEGSRLTVL.